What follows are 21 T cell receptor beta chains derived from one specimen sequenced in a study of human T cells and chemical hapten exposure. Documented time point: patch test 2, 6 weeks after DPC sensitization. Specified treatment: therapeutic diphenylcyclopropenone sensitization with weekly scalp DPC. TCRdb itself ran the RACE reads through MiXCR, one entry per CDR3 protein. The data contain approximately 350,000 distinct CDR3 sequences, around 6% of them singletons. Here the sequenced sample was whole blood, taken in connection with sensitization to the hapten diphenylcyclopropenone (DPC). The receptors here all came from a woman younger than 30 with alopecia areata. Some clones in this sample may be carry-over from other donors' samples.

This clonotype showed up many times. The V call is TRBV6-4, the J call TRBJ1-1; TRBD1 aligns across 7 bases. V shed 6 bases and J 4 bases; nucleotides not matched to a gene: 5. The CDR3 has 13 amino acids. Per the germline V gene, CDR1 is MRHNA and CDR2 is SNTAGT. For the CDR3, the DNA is TGTGCCAGCAGCAGACAGGGAGGCACTGAAGCTTTCTTT. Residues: CASSRQGGTEAFF.

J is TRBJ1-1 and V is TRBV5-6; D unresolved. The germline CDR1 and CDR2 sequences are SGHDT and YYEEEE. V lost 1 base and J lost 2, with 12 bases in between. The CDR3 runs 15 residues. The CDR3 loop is CASSLSTAINTEAFF. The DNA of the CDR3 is TGTGCCAGCAGCTTGTCCACGGCTATAAACACTGAAGCTTTCTTT.

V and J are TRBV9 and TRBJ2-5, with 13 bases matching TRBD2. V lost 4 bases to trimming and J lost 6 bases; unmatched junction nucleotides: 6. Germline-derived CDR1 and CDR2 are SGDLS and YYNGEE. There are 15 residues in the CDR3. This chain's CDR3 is CASSLGTSGVKTQYF. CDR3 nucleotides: TGTGCCAGCAGCCTTGGGACTAGCGGGGTGAAGACCCAGTACTTC.

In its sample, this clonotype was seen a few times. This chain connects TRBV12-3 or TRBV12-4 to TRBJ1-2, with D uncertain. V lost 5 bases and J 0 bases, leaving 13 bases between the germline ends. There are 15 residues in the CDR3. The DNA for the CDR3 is TGTGCCAGCAGTCCAACCGACCCCGCTAACTATGGCTACACCTTC. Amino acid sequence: CASSPTDPANYGYTF.

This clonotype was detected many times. The CDR3 nucleotides are TGTGCCAGCAGTACCTCGAACACTGAAGCTTTCTTT. Amino acid sequence: CASSTSNTEAFF. The rearrangement joins TRBV7-2 to TRBJ1-1; unclear D gene. V gave up 6 bases and J gave up 1 base, with 6 bases separating them. CDR1 and CDR2 (germline): SGHTA, FQGNSA. This CDR3 contains 12 residues.

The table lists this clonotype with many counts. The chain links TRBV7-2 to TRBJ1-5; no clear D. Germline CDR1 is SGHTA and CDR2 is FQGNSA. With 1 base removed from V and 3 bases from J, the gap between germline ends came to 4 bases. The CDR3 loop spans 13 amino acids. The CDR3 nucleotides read TGTGCCAGCAGCTTAGAGTACAATCAGCCCCAGCATTTT. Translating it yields CASSLEYNQPQHF.

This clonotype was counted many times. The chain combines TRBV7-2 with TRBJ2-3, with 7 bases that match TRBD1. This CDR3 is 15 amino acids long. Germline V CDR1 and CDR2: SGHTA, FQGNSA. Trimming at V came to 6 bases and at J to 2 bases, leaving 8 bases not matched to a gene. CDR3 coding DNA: TGTGCCAGCAGAATGGTTGGGACAGCCACAGATACGCAGTATTTT. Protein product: CASRMVGTATDTQYF.

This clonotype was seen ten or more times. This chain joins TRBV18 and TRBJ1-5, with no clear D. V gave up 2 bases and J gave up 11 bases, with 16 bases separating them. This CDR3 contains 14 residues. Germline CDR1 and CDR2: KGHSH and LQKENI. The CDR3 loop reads CASSPGGSESAQHF. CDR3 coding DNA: TGTGCCAGCTCACCAGGTGGTAGCGAATCAGCCCAGCATTTT. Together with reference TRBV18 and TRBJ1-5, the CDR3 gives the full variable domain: NAGVMQNPRHLVRRRGQEARLRCSPMKGHSHVYWYRQLPEEGLKFMVYLQKENIIDESGMPKERFSAEFPKEGPSILRIQQVVRGDSAAYFCASSPGGSESAQHFGDGTRLSIL.

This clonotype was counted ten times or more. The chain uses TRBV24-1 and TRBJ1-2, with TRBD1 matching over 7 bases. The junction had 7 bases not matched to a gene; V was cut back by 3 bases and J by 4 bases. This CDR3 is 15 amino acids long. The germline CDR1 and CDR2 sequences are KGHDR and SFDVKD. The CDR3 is CATSDPRQGAYGYTF. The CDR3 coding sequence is TGTGCCACCAGTGATCCGAGACAGGGCGCCTATGGCTACACCTTC.

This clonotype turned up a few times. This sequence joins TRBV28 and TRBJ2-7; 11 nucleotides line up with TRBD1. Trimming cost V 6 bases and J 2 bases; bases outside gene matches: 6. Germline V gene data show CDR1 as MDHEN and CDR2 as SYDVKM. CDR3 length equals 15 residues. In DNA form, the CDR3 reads TGTGCCAGCAGATCAGGACAGGGGGCCCCCTACGAGCAGTACTTC. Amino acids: CASRSGQGAPYEQYF.

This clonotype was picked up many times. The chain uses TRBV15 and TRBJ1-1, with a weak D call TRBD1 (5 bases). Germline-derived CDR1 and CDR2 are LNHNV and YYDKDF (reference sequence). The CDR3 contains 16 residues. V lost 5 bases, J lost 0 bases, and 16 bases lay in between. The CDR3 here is CATSGVRRGLNTEAFF. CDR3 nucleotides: TGTGCCACCAGCGGGGTCCGACGGGGCCTGAACACTGAAGCTTTCTTT.

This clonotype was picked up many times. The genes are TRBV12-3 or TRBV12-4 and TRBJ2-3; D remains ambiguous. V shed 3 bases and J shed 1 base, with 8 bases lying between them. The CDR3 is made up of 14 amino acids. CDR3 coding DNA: TGTGCCAGCAGTTTTGTGCCCCGCACAGATACGCAGTATTTT. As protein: CASSFVPRTDTQYF.

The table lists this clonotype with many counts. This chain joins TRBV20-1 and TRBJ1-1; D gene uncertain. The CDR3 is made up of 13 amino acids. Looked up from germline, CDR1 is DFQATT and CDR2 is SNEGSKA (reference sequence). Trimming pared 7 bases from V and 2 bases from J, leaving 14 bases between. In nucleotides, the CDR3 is TGCAGTGTGGCGTCGAGAGGTAACACTGAAGCTTTCTTT. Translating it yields CSVASRGNTEAFF.

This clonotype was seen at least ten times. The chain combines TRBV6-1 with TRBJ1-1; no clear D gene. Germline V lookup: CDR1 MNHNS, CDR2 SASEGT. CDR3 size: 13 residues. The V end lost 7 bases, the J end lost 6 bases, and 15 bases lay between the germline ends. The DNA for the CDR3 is TGTGCCAGCACCTCGACGGTTCCAGCTGAAGCTTTCTTT. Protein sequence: CASTSTVPAEAFF.

CDR3 coding DNA: TGTGCCACCTCTTCGTTCCCCACAGATACGCAGTATTTT. Translation gives CATSSFPTDTQYF. The chain couples TRBV12-3 or TRBV12-4 to TRBJ2-3; D unresolved. The CDR3 contains 13 residues. V was trimmed by 10 bases and J by 2 bases, leaving 13 bases between them.

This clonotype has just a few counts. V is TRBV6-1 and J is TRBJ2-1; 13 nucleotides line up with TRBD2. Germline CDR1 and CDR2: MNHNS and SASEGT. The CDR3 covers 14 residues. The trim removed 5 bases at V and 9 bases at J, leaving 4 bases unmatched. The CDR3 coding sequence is TGTGCCAGCAGTACTAGCGGGGGGGCCGGTGAGCAGTTCTTC. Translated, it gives CASSTSGGAGEQFF.

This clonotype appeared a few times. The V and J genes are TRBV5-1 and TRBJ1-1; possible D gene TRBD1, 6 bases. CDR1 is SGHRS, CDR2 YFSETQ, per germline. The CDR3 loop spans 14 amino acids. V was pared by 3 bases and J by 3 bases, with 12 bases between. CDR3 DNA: TGCGCCAGCAGCTCTACAGGGATCGACACTGAAGCTTTCTTT. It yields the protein CASSSTGIDTEAFF.

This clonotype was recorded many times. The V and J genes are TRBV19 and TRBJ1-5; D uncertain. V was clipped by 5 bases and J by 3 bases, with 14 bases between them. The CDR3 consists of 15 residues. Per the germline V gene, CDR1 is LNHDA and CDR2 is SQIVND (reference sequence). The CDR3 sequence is CASSYYGSTNQPQHF. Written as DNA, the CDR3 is TGTGCCAGTAGTTATTATGGCAGCACCAATCAGCCCCAGCATTTT. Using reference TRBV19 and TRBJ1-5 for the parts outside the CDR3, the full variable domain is DGGITQSPKYLFRKEGQNVTLSCEQNLNHDAMYWYRQDPGQGLRLIYYSQIVNDFQKGDIAEGYSVSREKKESFPLTVTSAQKNPTAFYLCASSYYGSTNQPQHFGDGTRLSIL.

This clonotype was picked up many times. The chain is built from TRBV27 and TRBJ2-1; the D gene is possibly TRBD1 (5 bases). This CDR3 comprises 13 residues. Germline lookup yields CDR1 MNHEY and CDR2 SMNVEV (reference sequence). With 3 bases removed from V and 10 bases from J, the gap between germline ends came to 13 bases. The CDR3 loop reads CASSFEGASEQFF. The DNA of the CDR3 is TGTGCCAGCAGTTTTGAAGGGGCTTCGGAGCAGTTCTTC.

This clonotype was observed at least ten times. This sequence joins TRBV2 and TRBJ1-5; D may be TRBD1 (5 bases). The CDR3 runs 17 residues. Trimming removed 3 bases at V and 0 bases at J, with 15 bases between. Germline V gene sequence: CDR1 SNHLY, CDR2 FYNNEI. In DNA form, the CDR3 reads TGTGCCAGCAGTGAGGGGGTCAGCCCCATTAGCAATCAGCCCCAGCATTTT. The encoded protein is CASSEGVSPISNQPQHF. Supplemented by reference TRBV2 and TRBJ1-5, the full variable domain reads EPEVTQTPSHQVTQMGQEVILRCVPISNHLYFYWYRQILGQKVEFLVSFYNNEISEKSEIFDDQFSVERPDGSNFTLKIRSTKLEDSAMYFCASSEGVSPISNQPQHFGDGTRLSIL.

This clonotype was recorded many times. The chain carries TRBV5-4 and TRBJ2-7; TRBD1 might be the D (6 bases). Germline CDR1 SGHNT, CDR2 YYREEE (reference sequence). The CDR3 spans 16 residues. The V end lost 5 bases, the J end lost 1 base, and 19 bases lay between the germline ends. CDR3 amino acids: CASSSLGQFRSYEQYF. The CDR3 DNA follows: TGTGCCAGCAGTTCTCTCGGACAGTTCAGATCCTACGAGCAGTACTTC.